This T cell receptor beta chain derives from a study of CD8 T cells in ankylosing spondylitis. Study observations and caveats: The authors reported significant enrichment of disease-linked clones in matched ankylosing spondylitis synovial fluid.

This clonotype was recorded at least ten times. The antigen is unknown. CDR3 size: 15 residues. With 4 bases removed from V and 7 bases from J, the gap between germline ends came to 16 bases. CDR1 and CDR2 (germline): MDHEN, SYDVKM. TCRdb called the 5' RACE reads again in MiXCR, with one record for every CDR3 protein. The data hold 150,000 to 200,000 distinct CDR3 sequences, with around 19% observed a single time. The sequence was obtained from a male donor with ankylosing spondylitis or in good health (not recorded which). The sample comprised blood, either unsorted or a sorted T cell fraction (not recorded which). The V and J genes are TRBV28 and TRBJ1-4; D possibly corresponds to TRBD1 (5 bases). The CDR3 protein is CASSSPGYIGEKLFF. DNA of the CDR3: TGTGCCAGCAGTTCGCCAGGGTATATTGGTGAAAAACTGTTTTTT. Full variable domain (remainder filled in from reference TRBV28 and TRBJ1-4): DVKVTQSSRYLVKRTGEKVFLECVQDMDHENMFWYRQDPGLGLRLIYFSYDVKMKEKGDIPEGYSVSREKKERFSLILESASTNQTSMYLCASSSPGYIGEKLFFGSGTQLSVL.